The text below deals with one T cell receptor (beta chain). Antigen: not known. After extraction with the RNeasy kit, about 0.5 to 1 ug of the RNA was reverse transcribed using random hexamers. It was immunoSEQ multiplex PCR that amplified TCR beta CDR3 across 54 Vbeta and 13 Jbeta. In TCRdb, the immunoSEQ multiplex PCR reads were re-called with MiXCR into one record per CDR3 protein. The data hold 80,000 to 90,000 distinct CDR3 sequences, with approximately 95% observed a single time. Germline lookup yields CDR1 MRHNA and CDR2 SNTAGT. The CDR3 has 15 residues. Germline trimming cut 0 bases from V and 0 bases from J; bases unmatched to any gene: 0. This entry belongs to a study of CD8 T cells in Susac syndrome. Whole-study results and caveats: The number of Susac-specific public clones found was 15 to 20 in total CD8+ repertoires and about five in CD8+ TEMRA repertoires. The peak of CD8+ clonal expansion in Susac was seen in TEMRA cells and active patients.

Sequencing of TCR beta, carried out with a high-throughput approach, was applied to CD8+ and CD4+ T cells from the blood. Sequenced: CD8+ T cells from PBMCs. This clonotype was sampled from a human donor with Susac syndrome. The chain combines TRBV6-4 with TRBJ2-3; 7 bases are a match to TRBD2. In DNA, the CDR3 is TGTGCCAGCAGTGACTCGGGAGGGAGCACAGATACGCAGTATTTT. Amino acid sequence: CASSDSGGSTDTQYF.